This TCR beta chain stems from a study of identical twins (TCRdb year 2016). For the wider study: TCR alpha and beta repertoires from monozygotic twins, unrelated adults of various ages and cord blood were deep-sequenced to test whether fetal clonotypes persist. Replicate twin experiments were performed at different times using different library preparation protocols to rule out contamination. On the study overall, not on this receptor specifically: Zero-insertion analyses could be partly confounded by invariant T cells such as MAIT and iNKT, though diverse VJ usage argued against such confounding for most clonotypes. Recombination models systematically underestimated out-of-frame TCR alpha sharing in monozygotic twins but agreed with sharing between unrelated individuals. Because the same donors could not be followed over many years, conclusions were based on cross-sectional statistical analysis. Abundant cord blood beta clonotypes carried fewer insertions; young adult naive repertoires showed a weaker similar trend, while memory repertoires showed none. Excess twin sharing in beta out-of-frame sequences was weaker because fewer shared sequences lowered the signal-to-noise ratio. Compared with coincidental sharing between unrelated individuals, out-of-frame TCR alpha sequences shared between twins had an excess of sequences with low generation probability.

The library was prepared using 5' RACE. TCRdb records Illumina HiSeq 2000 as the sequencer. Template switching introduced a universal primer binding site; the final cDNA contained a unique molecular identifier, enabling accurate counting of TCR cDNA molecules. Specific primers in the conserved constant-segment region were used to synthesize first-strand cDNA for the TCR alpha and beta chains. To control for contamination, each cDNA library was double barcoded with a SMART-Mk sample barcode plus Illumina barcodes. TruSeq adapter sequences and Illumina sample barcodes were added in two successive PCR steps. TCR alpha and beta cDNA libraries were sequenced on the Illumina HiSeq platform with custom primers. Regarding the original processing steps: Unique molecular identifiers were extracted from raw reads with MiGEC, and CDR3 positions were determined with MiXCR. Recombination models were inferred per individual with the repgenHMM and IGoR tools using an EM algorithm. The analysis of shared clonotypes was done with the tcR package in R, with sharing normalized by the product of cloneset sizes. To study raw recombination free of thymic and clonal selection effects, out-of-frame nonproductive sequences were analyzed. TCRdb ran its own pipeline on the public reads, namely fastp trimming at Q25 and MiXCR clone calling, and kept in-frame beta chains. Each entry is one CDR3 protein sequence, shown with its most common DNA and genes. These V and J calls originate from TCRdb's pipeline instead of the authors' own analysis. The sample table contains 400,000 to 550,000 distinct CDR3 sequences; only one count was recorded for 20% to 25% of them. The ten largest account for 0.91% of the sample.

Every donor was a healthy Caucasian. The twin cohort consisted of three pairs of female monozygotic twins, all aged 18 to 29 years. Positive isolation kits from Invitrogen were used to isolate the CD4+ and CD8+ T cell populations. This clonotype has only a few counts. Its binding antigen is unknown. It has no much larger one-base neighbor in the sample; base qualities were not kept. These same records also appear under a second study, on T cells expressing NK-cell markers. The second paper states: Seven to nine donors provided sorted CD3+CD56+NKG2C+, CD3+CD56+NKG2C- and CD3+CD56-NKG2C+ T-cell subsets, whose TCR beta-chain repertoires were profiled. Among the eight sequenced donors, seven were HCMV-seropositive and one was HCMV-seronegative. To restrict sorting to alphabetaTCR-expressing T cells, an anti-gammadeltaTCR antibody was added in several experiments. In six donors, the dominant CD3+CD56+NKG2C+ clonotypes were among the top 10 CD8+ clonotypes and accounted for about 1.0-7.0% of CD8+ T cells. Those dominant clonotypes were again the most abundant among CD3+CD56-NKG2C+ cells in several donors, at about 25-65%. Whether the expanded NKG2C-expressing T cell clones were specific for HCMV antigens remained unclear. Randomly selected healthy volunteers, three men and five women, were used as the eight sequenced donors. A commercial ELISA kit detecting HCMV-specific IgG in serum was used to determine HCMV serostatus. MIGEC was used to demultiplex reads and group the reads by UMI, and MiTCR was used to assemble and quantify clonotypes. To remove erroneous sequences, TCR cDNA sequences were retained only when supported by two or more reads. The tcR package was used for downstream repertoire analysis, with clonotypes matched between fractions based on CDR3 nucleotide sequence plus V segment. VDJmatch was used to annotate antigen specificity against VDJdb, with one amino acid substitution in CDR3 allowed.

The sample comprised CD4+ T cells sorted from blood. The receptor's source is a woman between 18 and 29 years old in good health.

The nucleotides read TGTGCCAGCAGTGAGAGTGGGGGGGTCTTGTCCAAAGCTTTCTTT. Translated, this gives CASSESGGVLSKAFF. The rearrangement joined TRBV6-1 to TRBJ1-1; the best D guess is TRBD1, with 5 bases matching. The junction shows trimming of 3 bases on V and 9 bases on J, plus 20 bases between the germline ends. The germline V gene yields MNHNS for CDR1 and SASEGT for CDR2. The CDR3 starts with the cysteine, ends with the phenylalanine, and has 15 residues. Solely the CDR3 DNA is kept, with 45 bases framed from the first base.